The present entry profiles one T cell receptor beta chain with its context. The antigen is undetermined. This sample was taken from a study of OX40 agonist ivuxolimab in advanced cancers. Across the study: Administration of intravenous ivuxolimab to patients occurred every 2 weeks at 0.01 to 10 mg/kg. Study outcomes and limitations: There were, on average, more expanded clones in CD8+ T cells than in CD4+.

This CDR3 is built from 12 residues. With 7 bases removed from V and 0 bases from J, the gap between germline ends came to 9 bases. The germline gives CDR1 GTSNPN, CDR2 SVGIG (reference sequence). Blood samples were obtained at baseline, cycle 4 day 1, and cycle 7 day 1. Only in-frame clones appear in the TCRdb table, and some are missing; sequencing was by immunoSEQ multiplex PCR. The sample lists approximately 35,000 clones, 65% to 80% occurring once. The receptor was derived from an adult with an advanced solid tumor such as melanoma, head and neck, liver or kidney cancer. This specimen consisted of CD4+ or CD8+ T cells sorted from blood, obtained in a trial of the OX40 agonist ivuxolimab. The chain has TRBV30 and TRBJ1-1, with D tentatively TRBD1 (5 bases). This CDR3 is CALGQLNTEAFF. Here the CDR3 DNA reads TGTGCCTTGGGGCAGTTGAACACTGAAGCTTTCTTT.